The clone carrying this T cell receptor (beta chain) was picked up many times. Its antigen is undetermined. This sample is drawn from a study of T-cell memory formation after mild COVID-19. Findings and caveats of the study: Contracting clones from day 15 to 85 showed balanced CD4/CD8; later expanders favored CD4+. Some clones that responded were present in memory (sampled pre-infection), which suggests cross-reactive memory joined.

V was clipped by 0 bases and J by 7 bases, with 16 bases between them. The germline CDR1 and CDR2 sequences are MGHRA and YSYEKL. This CDR3 is 16 amino acids long. TCR alpha and TCR beta cDNA libraries with sample barcodes and UMIs came from 5'RACE using constant-segment primers. TCRdb used MiXCR to reprocess the 5' RACE reads, holding one entry per CDR3 protein. Of 240,000 or so distinct CDR3 sequences detected, roughly 10% appear once; the ten largest clones hold 22%. The sample consisted of PBMCs or a T cell subset sorted from them (not recorded which). The rearrangement links TRBV4-1 to TRBJ2-1; D possibly matches TRBD1 or TRBD2 (6 bases each). This TCR was sampled from a man between 18 and 35 years old who had mild COVID-19 (a few samples of this study predate the infection). Cell type and time point are not known. Written as DNA, the CDR3 is TGCGCCAGCAGCCAAGAAGGGGGGACTGGAAAAAATGAGCAGTTCTTC. Its protein product is CASSQEGGTGKNEQFF.